The source of this TCR beta chain is a study of T cell changes during pregnancy in multiple sclerosis (dated by TCRdb to about 2019). At the level of the whole study: Changes in the T cell repertoire over the course of pregnancy were examined in this study in women with multiple sclerosis.

The method was the immunoSEQ multiplex PCR assay. Drawn from immuneACCESS, this table holds only the in-frame rearrangements with V and J called that TCRdb kept. Clones are partly lost; checked studies trace under half to an unresolved V gene and leave the rest unexplained. The sample table shows some 70,000 clones, and around 90% are seen once. The ten largest clones take up about 5.8% of the sample. As for this clone: Its antigen specificity is not known. No base quality information exists; no much larger clone differs at one position.

The V and J ends are trimmed by 5 bases and 8 bases, leaving 25 bases between them. The CDR3 measures 17 amino acids from cysteine to phenylalanine. Only the CDR3 part of the read is kept: 51 bases, read in frame from the first base. CDR1 and CDR2 (PRHDT, FYEKMQ) derive from the germline V gene (reference sequence). The source was CD8+ T cells from peripheral blood mononuclear cells, collected before pregnancy. The chain is made from TRBV13 and TRBJ2-4; TRBD1 is possibly the D segment (6 matching bases). The receptor was isolated from a female donor with multiple sclerosis, enrolled in a pregnancy study. DNA sequence: TGTGCCAGCAGCACTCGTTTACAGGGAAACCTGCGCGACATTCAGTACTTC. Its translation reads: CASSTRLQGNLRDIQYF.